This paragraph covers one TCR beta chain sequence. Its antigen is as yet unknown. Germline lookup yields CDR1 PRHDT and CDR2 FYEKMQ (reference sequence). V lost 6 bases to trimming and J lost 0 bases, with 12 bases between them. The CDR3 runs 15 residues. This entry belongs to a study of T cell responses to AZD1222 COVID-19 vaccine. The protocol was immunoSEQ multiplex PCR, while the TCRdb copy is restricted to in-frame clones and leaves out a portion. The table includes about 140,000 clones, approximately 89% detected once. Study-level results: Two doses of AZD1222 preceded a rise in Spike-specific TCR breadth and depth. Clonal diversity was possibly underestimated, and white British individuals and females predominated among donors.

V and J are TRBV13 and TRBJ2-4; D is possibly TRBD2 (5 bases). The TCR was taken from an adult in good health. The sequences come from peripheral blood, collected on day 0 of AZD1222 vaccination. The CDR3 region is CASSSGILAKNIQYF. CDR3 DNA sequence: TGTGCCAGCAGTTCCGGGATCCTAGCCAAAAACATTCAGTACTTC.